This TCR beta chain was retrieved from a study of cytomegalovirus exposure and HLA in healthy donors. Broader study findings: The authors later found TCR association rates varying by HLA locus, with DRB1 most and HLA-C fewest.

A word on this clone: The antigen remains undetermined.

The study ran its PCR with 60 Vbeta and 13 Jbeta primers. Sequencing used immunoSEQ multiplex PCR; TCRdb keeps in-frame clones, though not all of them. The sample has under 150,000 clones, 76% seen once. CDR3 length: 16 amino acids. Germline CDR1 and CDR2: MGHDK and SYGVNS. Trimming left V 7 bases short and J 3 bases short, with 18 bases between. The sequence was obtained from a female donor in good health and CMV-seropositive. The specimen was PBMCs. This chain uses TRBV25-1 with TRBJ2-2, with a weak D call TRBD1 (5 bases). CDR3 sequence reads: CASTRKGNRDTGELFF. The DNA for the CDR3 is TGTGCCAGCACCAGAAAGGGGAATAGGGACACCGGGGAGCTGTTTTTT.